Listed below are T cell receptor beta chains from one sample, sequenced in a study of cytomegalovirus exposure and HLA in healthy donors. Clones were sequenced by immunoSEQ multiplex PCR, and TCRdb holds only the in-frame ones, with some missing. The sample lists around 200,000 clones; less than 80% were seen once. Sequenced: PBMCs. Source of these receptors: a woman aged 25 to 45 in good health and CMV-seropositive. Both conserved end residues are part of each CDR3. Fields, in order: V gene, D gene, CDR3 protein. A D gene is named only where the DNA matches it firmly.

v_gene: TRBV4-1; d_gene: TRBD2; CDR3aa: CASRVAGGSYNEQFF
v_gene: TRBV7-2; d_gene: -; CDR3aa: CASSLGTTAFPGEQFF
v_gene: TRBV21-1; d_gene: -; CDR3aa: CASNTQGSRARVWAEAFF
v_gene: TRBV27; d_gene: TRBD1; CDR3aa: CASSLVGTANSPLHF
v_gene: TRBV30; d_gene: -; CDR3aa: CAWTETALNTEAFF
v_gene: TRBV4-2; d_gene: TRBD2; CDR3aa: CASSPTIAGGRETQYF
v_gene: TRBV11-3; d_gene: -; CDR3aa: CASSSLRTDEQFF
v_gene: TRBV6-5; d_gene: -; CDR3aa: CASSFNGGYGYTF
v_gene: TRBV6-1; d_gene: TRBD1; CDR3aa: CASRLLGQGAYEQYF
v_gene: TRBV7-2; d_gene: TRBD2; CDR3aa: CASSERGLAFDEQFF
v_gene: TRBV9; d_gene: TRBD2; CDR3aa: CASSAYSGGLSDTQYF
v_gene: TRBV6-6; d_gene: -; CDR3aa: CASSYSAGSATEAFF
v_gene: TRBV27; d_gene: -; CDR3aa: CASSQSLGVLIYEQYF
v_gene: TRBV11-2; d_gene: -; CDR3aa: CASSSFNEQFF
v_gene: TRBV6-6; d_gene: -; CDR3aa: CASSYSPRAGELFF
v_gene: TRBV6-1; d_gene: -; CDR3aa: CASRMQATGNTIYF
v_gene: TRBV7-8; d_gene: -; CDR3aa: CASSLALGSTGDEQYF
v_gene: TRBV13; d_gene: -; CDR3aa: CASTTGGARLDGYTF
v_gene: TRBV10-3; d_gene: TRBD2; CDR3aa: CAISDWREGEQYF
v_gene: TRBV19; d_gene: -; CDR3aa: CASSIEGLTPGEPQHF
v_gene: TRBV7-2; d_gene: -; CDR3aa: CASSKRSRLGGGGELFF
v_gene: TRBV27; d_gene: TRBD1; CDR3aa: CASSFDRGRTNTGELFF
v_gene: TRBV9; d_gene: -; CDR3aa: CASSAVPNYEQYF
v_gene: TRBV2; d_gene: -; CDR3aa: CASSDRHRAPEQYF
v_gene: TRBV27; d_gene: -; CDR3aa: CASSTALDDYEQYF
v_gene: TRBV7-2; d_gene: TRBD1; CDR3aa: CASSPRQGGTEAFF
v_gene: TRBV10-2; d_gene: TRBD2; CDR3aa: CASSEPRIAGGRGTQYF
v_gene: TRBV5-6; d_gene: TRBD1; CDR3aa: CASSLRGTGNTIYF
v_gene: TRBV29-1; d_gene: TRBD2; CDR3aa: CSVTRTPVAGEQFF
v_gene: TRBV7-6; d_gene: TRBD2; CDR3aa: CASSSRTSGREYNEQFF
v_gene: TRBV7-9; d_gene: TRBD1; CDR3aa: CASSPLSGTEYGYTF
v_gene: TRBV7-8; d_gene: TRBD1; CDR3aa: CASRQDRGQSPLHF
v_gene: TRBV9; d_gene: TRBD2; CDR3aa: CASSVDASGSFYEQYF
v_gene: TRBV5-4; d_gene: TRBD2; CDR3aa: CASGASGGIRETQYF
v_gene: TRBV4-2; d_gene: -; CDR3aa: CASSPSVIGGVTEAFF
v_gene: TRBV11-3; d_gene: TRBD1; CDR3aa: CASSLGWTGGAEAFF
v_gene: TRBV10-2; d_gene: -; CDR3aa: CASSGWGVNNQPQHF
v_gene: TRBV2; d_gene: TRBD1; CDR3aa: CASSSDRVPGVQHF
v_gene: TRBV2; d_gene: TRBD2; CDR3aa: CASSNPGGLAGEFLETQYF
v_gene: TRBV19; d_gene: -; CDR3aa: CASSRDGGRSSPLHF
v_gene: TRBV11-2; d_gene: TRBD2; CDR3aa: CASSFQREPYNEQFF
v_gene: TRBV5-6; d_gene: TRBD1; CDR3aa: CASNAWTGLSYEQYF
v_gene: TRBV27; d_gene: -; CDR3aa: CASTRREGHTEAFF
v_gene: TRBV5-5; d_gene: TRBD2; CDR3aa: CASRAGTSGSHEQFF
v_gene: TRBV6-1; d_gene: -; CDR3aa: CASSREAGNTIYF
v_gene: TRBV27; d_gene: -; CDR3aa: CASGSSLGSEQYF
v_gene: TRBV19; d_gene: -; CDR3aa: CASSIEQEFLYGYTF